The sample holds a few counts of the clone carrying this T cell receptor (beta chain). CDR1 and CDR2 (germline): GTSNPN, SVGIG (reference sequence). The CDR3 is 13 residues long. V lost 0 bases, J lost 0 bases, and 5 bases lay in between. The data were obtained in a study of T cells in Graves' hyperthyroidism and ophthalmopathy. Authors of the study amplified TCR beta CDR3 regions from RNA transcripts. The TCR CDR3 was amplified in a first-round RT-PCR using the HTBI primer set. TCRdb passed the multiplex PCR reads through MiXCR, listing each CDR3 protein once. The table records some 770,000 distinct CDR3 sequences, around 15% of them present only once.

The sequenced sample was blood. The sequence was collected from a man aged 18 to 35 with Graves' hyperthyroidism. V gene TRBV30 combines with J gene TRBJ1-1; no clear D. The CDR3 is CAWSVTVNTEAFF. Here the CDR3 DNA reads TGTGCCTGGAGTGTAACGGTGAACACTGAAGCTTTCTTT.